This T cell receptor (beta chain) is drawn from a study of blood T cell repertoires in COVID-19 (TCRdb year 2020). Broadly, across the study: Collaborator samples came from the United States, Italy and Spain and covered acute and convalescent phases of COVID-19. The prospective study material was composed of cDNA or gDNA derived from T cells, B-cell-depleted T cells, or PBMCs. Subjects who had been exposed to COVID-19, were actively infected with it, or had recovered from it provided the deeply sampled blood TCRbeta repertoires that made up the dataset. The repertoires were released in a freely available public database meant as a resource for research on the immune response to SARS-CoV-2. Samples came from the ongoing ImmuneRACE study (first 160 participants) plus 1,254 subjects from 6 global collaborators. Nearly every sample came with metadata listing a de-identified subject ID, COVID-19 status, age in years and sex. HLA class I and class II types, where available, came from metadata supplied by the sample provider rather than from assay-based typing. On the study overall, not on this receptor specifically: Clinical and demographic metadata were provided uncurated, with the amount varying by source and participant.

From the germline V gene (reference sequence), CDR1 is LNHDA and CDR2 is SQIVND. CDR3 length: 16 amino acids, cysteine to phenylalanine. Of the read, only the CDR3 DNA is kept; its 48 bases are in frame from base 1. Compared with germline, V lacks 6 bases and J lacks 5 bases; bases without a gene match: 13. Enrolling through a virtual design, the prospective study's participants ranged in age from roughly 18 to 90 years and lived across more than 20 United States geographic areas. Cohort assignment in the prospective study relied on participant-reported clinical history from a screening survey and a study questionnaire. Exposed participants had been in contact with someone with a PCR-confirmed or clinician-diagnosed COVID-19 case within 2 weeks of study entry. In the prospective study, whole blood, serum and a nasopharyngeal or oropharyngeal swab were collected from each participant by mobile phlebotomists. Additional blood draws and questionnaires over an approximately 2-month period could optionally be provided by prospective study participants. Before DNA extraction, blood samples from the prospective study were shipped at room temperature or frozen.

On this clone itself: Its antigen is still unknown. The input lacks base qualities; no much larger clone sits a single base away.

TCRbeta CDR3 regions were amplified from genomic DNA using the immunoSEQ Assay, a bias-controlled multiplex PCR. In the paper's pipeline: The number of nucleated cells in each sample was estimated by amplification of reference gene primers within the assay. To quantify the absolute abundance of each unique TCRbeta CDR3 rearrangement, sequence reads were collapsed and filtered. For each sample, productive Simpson clonality was calculated as the square root of Simpson's diversity index across productive rearrangements. In its TCRdb copy, this immuneACCESS table keeps in-frame sequences only and misses some clones. Where compared with another copy, unresolved V genes explain less than half of these, and the others have no known cause. V, J and clone size reflect that table, while D and trimming were determined from the DNA. This sample has about 250,000 clones in its table, and approximately 80% of those were observed once. The ten largest clones take up about 5% of the sample.

This clonotype was obtained from a man aged 40-49 years who had been exposed to COVID-19. The specimen sequenced was PBMCs or T cells enriched from blood (not recorded which). The chain is encoded by TRBV19 joined to TRBJ1-5, with TRBD1 identical over 7 junction bases. Here is the DNA: TGTGCCAGTAGAAACTTAAAACAGGGGTTGGATCAGCCCCAGCATTTT. Translated, this is CASRNLKQGLDQPQHF.